The 9 T cell receptor beta chains below were found in one sample sequenced in a study of blood T cell repertoires in COVID-19. TCRdb keeps only in-frame clones here, not all; method: immunoSEQ multiplex PCR. This sample has 210,000 or so clones, with around 80% found just once. Sequencing was performed on peripheral blood. The receptors stem from a woman of 80 years or more with COVID-19, enrolled during active disease.

This clone was counted only a few times. V is TRBV18 and J is TRBJ2-1; maybe TRBD2 (6 bases). Germline V gene lookup returns CDR1 KGHSH and CDR2 LQKENI. The CDR3 totals 15 residues. Trimming left V 4 bases short and J 9 bases short, with 19 bases between. The CDR3 sequence is CASSRQSGTDGEQFF. Here the CDR3 DNA reads TGTGCCAGCTCACGTCAGTCCGGGACTGACGGTGAGCAGTTCTTC.

This chain joins TRBV29-1 and TRBJ1-1; D unclear. The length of the CDR3 is 10 residues. The V gene lost 5 bases and the J gene lost 6 bases, with 7 bases spanning the gap. CDR1 is SQVTM and CDR2 is ANQGSEA in the germline V gene. CDR3 loop: CSVLAPEAFF. CDR3 bases: TGCAGCGTTCTAGCCCCTGAAGCTTTCTTT. The full variable domain, rest sourced from reference TRBV29-1 and TRBJ1-1, is SAVISQKPSRDICQRGTSLTIQCQVDSQVTMMFWYRQQPGQSLTLIATANQGSEATYESGFVIDKFPISRPNLTFSTLTVSNMSPEDSSIYLCSVLAPEAFFGQGTRLTVV.

The gene calls are TRBV18 and TRBJ2-2; 13 bases map to TRBD2. This CDR3 has 19 amino acids. Germline V gene lookup returns CDR1 KGHSH and CDR2 LQKENI. V was clipped by 4 bases and J by 2 bases; unmatched bases: 10. The DNA of the CDR3 is TGTGCCAGCTCACTCCTCGGGACTAGCGGGATAGCTAACACCGGGGAGCTGTTTTTT. Translation: CASSLLGTSGIANTGELFF.

The rearrangement links TRBV6-1 to TRBJ2-5, with 7 nucleotides matching TRBD2. CDR3 length: 13 residues. In germline, CDR1 is MNHNS, CDR2 SASEGT. The V and J ends lost 3 bases and 6 bases, in that order; junction bases with no gene match: 4. The CDR3 DNA reads TGTGCCAGCAGTGAGGGGGGGGAACAGACCCAGTACTTC. Its protein product is CASSEGGEQTQYF.

In the case of this clone: Other nucleotide sequences from this sample produce the same CDR3. This chain joins TRBV6-1 and TRBJ1-2; no definite D call. The CDR3 has 12 residues. Germline values: CDR1 MNHNS, CDR2 SASEGT. The ends were cut back, 1 base at V and 3 bases at J, with 3 bases in the middle. DNA for the CDR3: TGTGCCAGCAGTGAAGGAGACTATGGCTACACCTTC. Its protein is CASSEGDYGYTF.

CDR3 sequence (DNA): TGCAGCGTTGATTGGCAGGGAGGGACAGATACGCAGTATTTT. Protein product: CSVDWQGGTDTQYF. The chain couples TRBV29-1 to TRBJ2-3, with 7 bases aligning to TRBD2. CDR1 SQVTM and CDR2 ANQGSEA come from the germline V gene. V gave up 3 bases and J gave up 3 bases; unmatched junction bases: 6. The CDR3 has 14 amino acids.

This chain connects TRBV28 to TRBJ2-7; the D gene is possibly TRBD2 (6 bases). Trimming took 7 bases from V and 0 from J, leaving 19 bases between them. CDR1 and CDR2 (germline): MDHEN, SYDVKM. CDR3 length: 16 amino acids. The CDR3 nucleotides are TGTGCCAGCACCGGGGGATCGGCGGCCTACTCCTACGAGCAGTACTTC. As protein: CASTGGSAAYSYEQYF.

The genes are TRBV15 and TRBJ1-5; D perhaps matches TRBD1 (6 bases). Trimming removed 9 bases from V and 4 bases from J, with 19 bases in between. Per the germline V gene, CDR1 is LNHNV and CDR2 is YYDKDF (reference sequence). The CDR3 sequence is 15 residues long. Written as DNA, the CDR3 is TGTGCCACGGTCCTGGGGGCCCACGTTAATCAGCCCCAGCATTTT. Its translation is CATVLGAHVNQPQHF.

V is TRBV5-1 and J is TRBJ2-3; 7 bases are shared with TRBD2. Germline CDR1 reads SGHRS; CDR2 reads YFSETQ. The CDR3 is made up of 17 amino acids. The junction had 8 bases not matched to a gene; V was cut back by 1 base and J by 0 bases. CDR3 in amino acids: CASSLIAGLTSTDTQYF. The CDR3 DNA reads TGCGCCAGCAGCTTGATAGCGGGTTTGACTAGCACAGATACGCAGTATTTT.